The 26 T cell receptor beta chains listed next were all sequenced from one sample in a study of shared clonotypes between healthy human individuals. Here immunoSEQ multiplex PCR was the method, and the copy in TCRdb shows in-frame clones only, minus some. This sample has roughly 2.2 million clones, with approximately 90% found just once. Material: naive CD4+ T cells from PBMCs. Subset reported: CD45RA+ positively selected. The receptors originated from a man younger than 35 in good health. Some clones in this sample may be carry-over from other donors' samples.

The chain is built from TRBV5-1 and TRBJ2-2; 9 positions agree with TRBD1. Germline assignment: CDR1 SGHRS and CDR2 YFSETQ. The CDR3 extends over 16 amino acids. V shed 5 bases and J 5 bases; nucleotides not matched to a gene: 10. Here the CDR3 reads CASSQPTGGITGELFF. The CDR3 nucleotides are TGCGCCAGCAGTCAACCGACAGGGGGGATTACCGGGGAGCTGTTTTTT.

The chain links TRBV28 to TRBJ2-1; 8 bases align to TRBD1. Germline V gene data show CDR1 as MDHEN and CDR2 as SYDVKM. The CDR3 sequence is 16 residues long. With V trimmed by 7 bases and J by 2 bases, 10 bases remained unmatched. CDR3 in amino acids: CASNLGDRPTYNEQFF. CDR3 in DNA: TGTGCCAGCAACCTGGGGGACAGGCCAACCTACAATGAGCAGTTCTTC.

This chain links TRBV29-1 with TRBJ2-7; TRBD2 aligns across 7 bases. With V trimmed by 6 bases and J by 2 bases, 4 bases remained unmatched. Germline CDR1 SQVTM, CDR2 ANQGSEA. The CDR3 has 12 amino acids. The CDR3 DNA is TGCAGCGTCTTGGGGGGGGCCTACGAGCAGTACTTC. It translates to CSVLGGAYEQYF.

The chain is built from TRBV10-1 and TRBJ1-5; no definite D call. Trimming stripped 3 bases from V and 15 bases from J, with 12 bases between. The CDR3 runs to 11 residues. Germline V CDR1 and CDR2: WNHNN, SYGVQD (reference sequence). In nucleotides, the CDR3 is TGCGCCAGCAGTGACGACCTTGAAGGGCATTTT. Residues: CASSDDLEGHF.

This clone was recorded only once. The genes are TRBV7-2 and TRBJ1-3; 9 bases are shared with TRBD1. The germline V gene has CDR1 SGHTA and CDR2 FQGNSA. The CDR3 is 16 amino acids. Losses at the gene ends were 4 bases for V and 2 bases for J; bases not matched to a gene: 6. The chain's CDR3 is CASSSTTGGPGNTIYF. The CDR3 region has the DNA TGTGCCAGCAGCTCCACAACAGGGGGCCCTGGAAACACCATATATTTT.

The CDR3 spells CASLEAQKLGKNIQYF. CDR3 bases: TGTGCCAGCTTAGAAGCCCAAAAATTAGGCAAAAACATTCAGTACTTC. This chain joins TRBV28 and TRBJ2-4; D is undetermined. CDR3 length: 16 amino acids. V was cut by 8 bases and J by 3 bases, with 20 bases left in between. Germline loops: CDR1 MDHEN, CDR2 SYDVKM.

This clone was counted at least ten times. Within the sample, other DNA sequences also encode this same CDR3. The chain joins TRBV7-9 to TRBJ2-5; 9 positions agree with TRBD1. This CDR3 has 14 amino acids. V shed 3 bases, J shed 1 base, and the junction held 0 bases outside the gene matches. CDR1 and CDR2 (germline): SEHNR, FQNEAQ (reference sequence). DNA of the CDR3: TGTGCCAGCAGCTTGGGACAGGGCCAAGAGACCCAGTACTTC. It codes for CASSLGQGQETQYF. Supplemented by reference TRBV7-9 and TRBJ2-5, the full variable domain reads DTGVSQNPRHKITKRGQNVTFRCDPISEHNRLYWYRQTLGQGPEFLTYFQNEAQLEKSRLLSDRFSAERPKGSFSTLEIQRTEQGDSAMYLCASSLGQGQETQYFGPGTRLLVL.

The rearrangement joins TRBV27 to TRBJ2-5; D unclear. The ends were cut back, 5 bases at V and 3 bases at J, with 10 bases in the middle. The CDR3 is 13 residues long. The germline V gene encodes CDR1 MNHEY and CDR2 SMNVEV (reference sequence). This CDR3 is CASSIIGKETQYF. In nucleotides, the CDR3 is TGTGCCAGCAGTATCATAGGGAAAGAGACCCAGTACTTC.

The chain employs TRBV5-1 and TRBJ2-5; D is perhaps TRBD2 (5 bases). V lost 1 base and J lost 1, with 8 bases in between. The CDR3 contains 14 residues. Germline CDR1 SGHRS, CDR2 YFSETQ. CDR3 sequence reads: CASSLHRGQETQYF. The CDR3 DNA is TGCGCCAGCAGCTTGCATCGGGGCCAAGAGACCCAGTACTTC. Full variable domain (outside the CDR3, taken from reference TRBV5-1 and TRBJ2-5): KAGVTQTPRYLIKTRGQQVTLSCSPISGHRSVSWYQQTPGQGLQFLFEYFSETQRNKGNFPGRFSGRQFSNSRSEMNVSTLELGDSALYLCASSLHRGQETQYFGPGTRLLVL.

This sequence joins TRBV2 and TRBJ2-1; the D call may be TRBD1 or TRBD2 (6 bases each). Trimming left V 3 bases short and J 3 bases short, with 12 bases between. Germline CDR1 reads SNHLY; CDR2 reads FYNNEI. The CDR3 covers 15 residues. CDR3 DNA: TGTGCCAGCAGTGACTTGGGGGGCGGCTACAATGAGCAGTTCTTC. Protein: CASSDLGGGYNEQFF. Full variable domain (missing parts from reference TRBV2 and TRBJ2-1): EPEVTQTPSHQVTQMGQEVILRCVPISNHLYFYWYRQILGQKVEFLVSFYNNEISEKSEIFDDQFSVERPDGSNFTLKIRSTKLEDSAMYFCASSDLGGGYNEQFFGPGTRLTVL.

The rearrangement joins TRBV2 to TRBJ2-7, with TRBD1 identical over 7 bases. CDR1 and CDR2 from the germline V gene are SNHLY and FYNNEI. V was clipped by 8 bases and J by 5 bases; unmatched bases: 6. The CDR3 loop spans 12 amino acids. The CDR3 coding sequence is TGTGCCAGCCAAATAGACAGGGACGAGCAGTACTTC. Its translation is CASQIDRDEQYF.

The rearrangement uses TRBV7-9 and TRBJ2-5; D ambiguous. The CDR3 is 13 residues long. The ends were cut back, 5 bases at V and 4 bases at J, with 11 bases in the middle. The V gene's germline CDR1 is SEHNR and CDR2 FQNEAQ (reference sequence). The DNA for the CDR3 is TGTGCCAGCAGCCCGGACCCGGGAGAGACCCAGTACTTC. It encodes CASSPDPGETQYF.

This chain uses TRBV6-1 with TRBJ1-1; 7 bases align to TRBD1. Germline CDR1 and CDR2: MNHNS and SASEGT. The CDR3 extends over 14 amino acids. V trimming: 10 bases; J trimming: 6 bases; junction bases outside the gene matches: 14. CDR3 loop: CATALTGAHPEAFF. The CDR3 region has the DNA TGTGCCACCGCCCTTACAGGGGCCCACCCTGAAGCTTTCTTT.

The chain joins TRBV4-2 to TRBJ2-1, with a tentative D call TRBD2 (6 bases). The V end was cut by 1 base, the J end by 8 bases, with 18 bases between. The germline V gene has CDR1 LGHNA and CDR2 YNFKEQ. CDR3 length equals 16 residues. The CDR3 spells CASSQVGGSNGDEQFF. CDR3 sequence (DNA): TGTGCCAGCAGCCAAGTTGGGGGGTCGAACGGGGATGAGCAGTTCTTC.

The chain links TRBV19 to TRBJ2-3, with 11 bases lining up with TRBD2. Germline V gene sequence: CDR1 LNHDA, CDR2 SQIVND (reference sequence). Germline trimming cut 7 bases from V and 6 bases from J; bases unmatched to any gene: 9. The CDR3 extends over 15 amino acids. CDR3 in DNA: TGTGCCAGTACCCGCCTAGCGGGAGGAGGGGATACGCAGTATTTT. This encodes CASTRLAGGGDTQYF.

The rearrangement joins TRBV5-4 to TRBJ2-1; D remains unclear. Germline CDR1 and CDR2: SGHNT and YYREEE (reference sequence). Trimming stripped 7 bases from V and 5 bases from J, with 13 bases between. CDR3 length: 13 residues. The CDR3 reads CASGPVPNNEQFF. The CDR3 DNA follows: TGTGCCAGCGGACCCGTCCCAAACAATGAGCAGTTCTTC. Full variable domain (outside the CDR3, taken from reference TRBV5-4 and TRBJ2-1): ETGVTQSPTHLIKTRGQQVTLRCSSQSGHNTVSWYQQALGQGPQFIFQYYREEENGRGNFPPRFSGLQFPNYSSELNVNALELDDSALYLCASGPVPNNEQFFGPGTRLTVL.

CDR3 DNA sequence: TGCGCCAGCAGGGACCGGACCCCCGATGGCTACACCTTC. It yields the protein CASRDRTPDGYTF. The chain combines TRBV23-1 with TRBJ1-2; no definite D call. TRBV23-1 is filed as an ORF, its function uncertain. The CDR3 has 13 amino acids. Trimming stripped 6 bases from V and 6 bases from J, with 14 bases between.

This chain uses TRBV10-2 with TRBJ2-7, with D possibly TRBD1 on 5 matching bases. Germline CDR1 is WSHSY and CDR2 is SAAADI. The CDR3 consists of 12 residues. The V gene lost 8 bases and the J gene lost 2 bases, with 10 bases spanning the gap. Here the CDR3 DNA reads TGCGCCAGCCCCGACAGCCCCTACGAGCAGTACTTC. Encoded protein: CASPDSPYEQYF.

The chain recombines TRBV5-1 with TRBJ2-1, with 12 bases matching TRBD2. The germline CDR1 and CDR2 sequences are SGHRS and YFSETQ. V was clipped by 5 bases and J by 2 bases; unmatched bases: 14. The CDR3 is 19 residues long. The CDR3 DNA follows: TGCGCCAGCAGAAAAGACGGGACTAGCGGGTCGAGGACCTACAATGAGCAGTTCTTC. Translation: CASRKDGTSGSRTYNEQFF.

This clone was counted a few times. Other DNA sequences from this sample encode an identical CDR3 as well. The V gene is TRBV28, the J gene TRBJ1-2; TRBD1 matches at 7 bases. CDR3 length: 13 amino acids. V gave up 3 bases and J gave up 4 bases; unmatched junction bases: 2. Germline lookup yields CDR1 MDHEN and CDR2 SYDVKM. In DNA form, the CDR3 reads TGTGCCAGCAGTTTTGGGACAGTCTATGGCTACACCTTC. Translating it yields CASSFGTVYGYTF.

The chain recombines TRBV29-1 with TRBJ2-1, with TRBD2 matching over 8 bases. The CDR3 covers 15 residues. Germline V gene data show CDR1 as SQVTM and CDR2 as ANQGSEA. After removal of 0 bases from V and 4 bases from J, the junction contained 5 bases not matched to a gene. The CDR3 bases are TGCAGCGTTGAAGATGCCGGGAGGGCTTACAATGAGCAGTTCTTC. Encoded protein: CSVEDAGRAYNEQFF.

Comments on this clone: This CDR3 is also generated by other DNA sequences in the sample. This chain links TRBV7-3 with TRBJ1-1; no definite D call. Germline loops: CDR1 SGHTA, CDR2 FQGTGA. The CDR3 is 14 amino acids. V was pared by 3 bases and J by 1 base, with 9 bases between. The CDR3 sequence is CASSFQAGNTEAFF. CDR3 nucleotide sequence: TGTGCCAGCAGCTTTCAAGCGGGGAACACTGAAGCTTTCTTT.

CDR3 protein: CASSAGVGYGYTF. CDR3 DNA sequence: TGTGCCAGCAGCGCGGGTGTAGGCTATGGCTACACCTTC. This chain connects TRBV16 to TRBJ1-2; D gene unclear. CDR1 is KGHSY and CDR2 is FQNENV in the germline V gene. V gave up 5 bases and J gave up 4 bases, with 11 bases separating them. This CDR3 comprises 13 residues.

Only a few counts were recorded for this clone. In the same sample, other DNA sequences code for this CDR3. This chain uses TRBV18 with TRBJ2-2; tentatively, D is TRBD1 (5 bases). CDR1 and CDR2 from the germline V gene are KGHSH and LQKENI. This CDR3 has 13 residues. Trimming removed 6 bases from V and 4 bases from J, with 9 bases in between. The CDR3 DNA reads TGTGCCAGCTCCCCAGACAGCACCGGGGAGCTGTTTTTT. Its protein product is CASSPDSTGELFF.

Only one count was recorded for this clone. The chain links TRBV30 to TRBJ2-3, with D possibly TRBD1 on 6 matching bases. The ends were cut back, 1 base at V and 2 bases at J, with 19 bases in the middle. The V gene's germline CDR1 is GTSNPN and CDR2 SVGIG (reference sequence). The CDR3 has 17 amino acids. CDR3 region: CAWSAYPYRAYTDTQYF. Written as DNA, the CDR3 is TGTGCCTGGAGTGCTTACCCTTACAGGGCGTACACAGATACGCAGTATTTT.

About this clone: This same CDR3 is encoded by further DNA sequences in the sample. The chain links TRBV27 to TRBJ2-5, with 11 bases identical to TRBD2. Per the germline V gene, CDR1 is MNHEY and CDR2 is SMNVEV (reference sequence). V gave up 6 bases and J gave up 5 bases; unmatched junction bases: 8. This CDR3 region has 15 residues. The DNA for the CDR3 is TGTGCCAGCAGGCCGCTAGCGGGAGGAGGGGAGACCCAGTACTTC. Amino acid sequence: CASRPLAGGGETQYF.